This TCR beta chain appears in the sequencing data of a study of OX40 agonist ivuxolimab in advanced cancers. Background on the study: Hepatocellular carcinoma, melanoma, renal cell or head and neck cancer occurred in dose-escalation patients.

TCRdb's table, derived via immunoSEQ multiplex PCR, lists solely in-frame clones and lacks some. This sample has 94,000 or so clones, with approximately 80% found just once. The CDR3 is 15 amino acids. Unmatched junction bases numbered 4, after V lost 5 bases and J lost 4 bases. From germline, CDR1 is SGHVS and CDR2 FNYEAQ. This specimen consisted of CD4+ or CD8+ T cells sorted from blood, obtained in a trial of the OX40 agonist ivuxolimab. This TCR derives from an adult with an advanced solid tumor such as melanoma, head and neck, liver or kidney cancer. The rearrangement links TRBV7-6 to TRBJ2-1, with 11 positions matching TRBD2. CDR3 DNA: TGTGCCAGCAGCCTACTAGCGGGAGCTTACAATGAGCAGTTCTTC. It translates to CASSLLAGAYNEQFF.